The 28 T cell receptor beta chains presented below share a single source sample, sequenced in a study of response to subunit inactivated influenza vaccine. TCRdb reanalysed the RT-PCR reads using MiXCR and keeps one entry per CDR3 protein. Altogether approximately 520,000 distinct CDR3 sequences are present, over 25% being singletons, with the ten largest covering 1.9%. Sequencing used CD4+ T cells sorted from PBMCs, obtained more than 4 days after vaccination. Receptors were obtained from a man aged 50-59 years who received an inactivated influenza vaccine.

This sequence joins TRBV2 and TRBJ2-1; 13 nucleotides agree with TRBD2. The CDR3 covers 15 residues. CDR1 SNHLY and CDR2 FYNNEI come from the germline V gene. V shed 5 bases and J 9 bases; nucleotides not matched to a gene: 7. The CDR3, as DNA: TGTGCCAGCAGTACCCGACTAGCGGGGGGCGTTGAGCAGTTCTTC. It codes for CASSTRLAGGVEQFF.

The chain employs TRBV20-1 and TRBJ2-5; no reliable D call. This CDR3 contains 16 residues. V lost 1 base, J lost 1 base, and 16 bases lay in between. Germline values: CDR1 DFQATT, CDR2 SNEGSKA (reference sequence). The CDR3 bases are TGCAGTGCTAGAGGACTTCGAGGCGCCCGCCAAGAGACCCAGTACTTC. This codes for CSARGLRGARQETQYF.

The chain joins TRBV7-9 to TRBJ2-3; D unclear. Trimming removed 2 bases from V and 4 bases from J, with 10 bases in between. CDR1 SEHNR and CDR2 FQNEAQ come from the germline V gene (reference sequence). The CDR3 runs to 14 residues. The CDR3 DNA follows: TGTGCCAGCAGCTTAAGTCTTCGGTCAGATACGCAGTATTTT. This sequence encodes CASSLSLRSDTQYF.

V and J are TRBV10-2 and TRBJ1-1, with D perhaps matching TRBD1 (5 bases). The CDR3 is 14 residues long. Trimming removed 6 bases from V and 3 bases from J, with 14 bases in between. Germline V CDR1 and CDR2: WSHSY, SAAADI. CDR3 in amino acids: CASSKPGWDTEAFF. Here the CDR3 DNA reads TGCGCCAGCAGCAAACCAGGGTGGGACACTGAAGCTTTCTTT.

Ten or more counts support this clonotype. The V and J genes are TRBV20-1 and TRBJ1-1, with TRBD1 as a possible D gene (6 bases). CDR3 length: 13 residues. CDR1 DFQATT and CDR2 SNEGSKA come from the germline V gene (reference sequence). V was shortened by 0 bases and J by 6 bases, with 11 bases between the two germline ends. CDR3 region: CSARDGDKAEAFF. In DNA form, the CDR3 reads TGCAGTGCTAGAGATGGGGACAAAGCTGAAGCTTTCTTT.

The rearrangement uses TRBV27 and TRBJ1-6; the D is unclear. The CDR3 has 12 amino acids. Germline CDR1 and CDR2: MNHEY and SMNVEV (reference sequence). Trimming cost V 5 bases and J 6 bases, with 5 bases left between them. The CDR3 spells CASSPRNSPLHF. CDR3 nucleotides: TGTGCCAGCAGTCCGCGTAATTCACCCCTCCACTTT.

The V and J genes are TRBV7-2 and TRBJ2-7; 11 nucleotides line up with TRBD2. Looked up from germline, CDR1 is SGHTA and CDR2 is FQGNSA. Germline trimming cut 3 bases from V and 7 bases from J; bases unmatched to any gene: 8. CDR3 length equals 15 residues. CDR3 sequence (DNA): TGTGCCAGCAGCTTCGTAGCGGGAGGGCCGTATGAGCAGTACTTC. This sequence encodes CASSFVAGGPYEQYF.

This clonotype has only a few counts. The rearrangement links TRBV20-1 to TRBJ2-3; maybe TRBD1 (5 bases). V lost 3 bases and J lost 2, with 15 bases in between. The CDR3 consists of 15 residues. The V gene's germline CDR1 is DFQATT and CDR2 SNEGSKA (reference sequence). The CDR3 spells CSARGRDRLTDTQYF. Written as DNA, the CDR3 is TGCAGTGCTAGGGGGCGAGACCGACTCACAGATACGCAGTATTTT.

This chain uses TRBV12-3 or TRBV12-4 with TRBJ2-6; D is uncertain. V was clipped by 7 bases and J by 0 bases, with 10 bases between them. The CDR3 extends over 15 amino acids. The CDR3 loop reads CASTRHDSGANVLTF. The CDR3 DNA is TGTGCCAGCACCAGGCACGACTCTGGGGCCAACGTCCTGACTTTC.

This chain uses TRBV5-1 with TRBJ2-7, with TRBD2 identical over 8 bases. Germline assignment: CDR1 SGHRS and CDR2 YFSETQ. This CDR3 spans 15 amino acids. After removal of 1 base from V and 2 bases from J, the junction contained 5 bases not matched to a gene. CDR3 nucleotide sequence: TGCGCCAGCAGCTTGCGGCGGGGGGTTGCCTACGAGCAGTACTTC. Translated: CASSLRRGVAYEQYF.

The J gene is TRBJ2-5, the V gene TRBV6-2 or TRBV6-3; 9 nucleotides match TRBD2. CDR1 is MNHEY and CDR2 is SVGEGT in the germline V gene. Trimming removed 3 bases from V and 4 bases from J; junction bases left unmatched: 9. This CDR3 comprises 16 residues. The CDR3 region is CASSYLAGKSRETQYF. CDR3 DNA sequence: TGTGCCAGCAGTTATCTAGCGGGAAAGTCCCGAGAGACCCAGTACTTC.

This CDR3 is CASSDRVKNTEAFF. In DNA, the CDR3 is TGTGCCAGCAGTGACAGGGTAAAGAACACTGAAGCTTTCTTT. This sequence joins TRBV12-3 or TRBV12-4 and TRBJ1-1; 7 positions match TRBD1. V lost 5 bases to trimming and J lost 1 base; unmatched junction nucleotides: 4. The CDR3 runs to 14 residues.

This chain joins TRBV6-2 or TRBV6-3 and TRBJ2-1; no clear D gene. V was trimmed by 5 bases and J by 6 bases, leaving 14 bases between them. Germline CDR1 and CDR2: MNHEY and SVGEGT. CDR3 length: 14 amino acids. The CDR3 DNA reads TGTGCCAGCAGTCGACTGCGGATGGGCAATGAGCAGTTCTTC. It yields the protein CASSRLRMGNEQFF.

The chain recombines TRBV12-3 or TRBV12-4 with TRBJ1-6; 10 bases align to TRBD1. This CDR3 is built from 16 residues. The V and J ends lost 4 bases and 7 bases, in that order; junction bases with no gene match: 7. The CDR3 DNA sequence: TGTGCCAGCAGTTCCCTAAGGACAGGGGGAAATTCACCCCTCCACTTT. Protein sequence: CASSSLRTGGNSPLHF.

The chain joins TRBV19 to TRBJ2-4; no reliable D call. Trimming left V 0 bases short and J 0 bases short, with 15 bases between. From germline, CDR1 is LNHDA and CDR2 SQIVND (reference sequence). The CDR3 contains 18 residues. The CDR3 DNA is TGTGCCAGTAGTATAGAAGGAAGGGCAGATCGAGCCAAAAACATTCAGTACTTC. Protein product: CASSIEGRADRAKNIQYF.

The chain carries TRBV11-2 and TRBJ2-1; 9 bases agree with TRBD2. Unmatched junction bases numbered 13, after V lost 5 bases and J lost 2 bases. CDR1 is SGHAT, CDR2 FQNNGV, per germline. There are 18 residues in the CDR3. The DNA of the CDR3 is TGTGCCAGCAGCGCAACGGGCGGGAGGGCCCCCCCCTACAATGAGCAGTTCTTC. Protein: CASSATGGRAPPYNEQFF.

This clonotype was counted only a few times. The chain is built from TRBV6-5 and TRBJ1-4, with 7 nucleotides matching TRBD1. Unmatched junction bases numbered 5, after V lost 2 bases and J lost 11 bases. Germline CDR1 and CDR2: MNHEY and SVGAGI. The length of the CDR3 is 13 residues. This chain's CDR3 is CASSYGGRGKLFF. CDR3 nucleotide sequence: TGTGCCAGCAGTTACGGGGGCAGGGGGAAACTGTTTTTT.

There are a few counts of this clonotype. The rearrangement links TRBV6-1 to TRBJ2-5, with 7 bases that match TRBD2. The V gene's germline CDR1 is MNHNS and CDR2 SASEGT. J was trimmed by 2 bases and V by 6 bases; bases with no gene match: 6. The CDR3 length is 14 residues. DNA of the CDR3: TGTGCCAGCAGCCGTAGCGGGCAGCAAGAGACCCAGTACTTC. It codes for CASSRSGQQETQYF.

The chain recombines TRBV21-1 with TRBJ2-7; the table's TRBD1 call for D was not verified on the DNA. TRBV21-1 is noted as a pseudogene. The CDR3 runs to 13 residues. The CDR3 nucleotides are TGTGCCAGCACCTGGGGGGGGTCCTACGAGCAGTACTTC. It yields the protein CASTWGGSYEQYF.

This chain uses TRBV7-2 with TRBJ2-7; possibly TRBD2 for D (5 bases). This CDR3 contains 12 residues. The germline V gene encodes CDR1 SGHTA and CDR2 FQGNSA. V lost 3 bases, J lost 6 bases, and 9 bases lay in between. The CDR3 loop is CASSFPRGEQYF. The CDR3 DNA is TGTGCCAGCAGCTTCCCCCGGGGCGAGCAGTACTTC.

A few counts support this clonotype. The chain links TRBV13 to TRBJ2-2; D may correspond to TRBD1 or TRBD2 (5 bases each). With 4 bases removed from V and 1 base from J, the gap between germline ends came to 10 bases. From germline, CDR1 is PRHDT and CDR2 FYEKMQ (reference sequence). There are 15 residues in the CDR3. Written as DNA, the CDR3 is TGTGCCAGCAGCTACCGGGACGGGAACACCGGGGAGCTGTTTTTT. Protein: CASSYRDGNTGELFF.

The sample holds many counts of this clonotype. The chain couples TRBV20-1 to TRBJ2-3; 10 positions match TRBD2. J was trimmed by 5 bases and V by 4 bases; bases with no gene match: 6. The CDR3 covers 14 residues. Germline V gene sequence: CDR1 DFQATT, CDR2 SNEGSKA (reference sequence). The CDR3 loop reads CSAKPGLARDTQYF. CDR3 nucleotides: TGCAGTGCTAAGCCGGGACTAGCGCGAGATACGCAGTATTTT.

The gene calls are TRBV7-8 and TRBJ2-5, with D unresolved. V shed 1 base and J shed 7 bases, with 10 bases lying between them. The CDR3 is made up of 13 amino acids. Germline CDR1 is SGHVS and CDR2 is FQNEAQ. CDR3 in amino acids: CASSLVNIGTQYF. The CDR3 nucleotides are TGTGCCAGCAGCTTAGTGAATATCGGGACCCAGTACTTC.

By sample share, this clonotype is medium-sized (0.01 to 0.1%). This chain joins TRBV29-1 and TRBJ2-1; D assignment may be TRBD1 or TRBD2 (5 bases each). Trimming left V 7 bases short and J 0 bases short, with 13 bases between. CDR1 is SQVTM, CDR2 ANQGSEA, per germline. The CDR3 loop spans 14 amino acids. CDR3 amino acids: CSGSGTPSYNEQFF. The CDR3 DNA reads TGCAGCGGCTCCGGGACGCCCTCCTACAATGAGCAGTTCTTC.

This clonotype appeared a few times. The chain uses TRBV29-1 and TRBJ1-1; D is perhaps TRBD1 (5 bases). CDR3 length equals 12 residues. CDR1 and CDR2 from the germline V gene are SQVTM and ANQGSEA. Trimming left V 7 bases short and J 0 bases short, with 9 bases between. CDR3 sequence: CSGRQMNTEAFF. CDR3 nucleotide sequence: TGCAGCGGCCGACAGATGAACACTGAAGCTTTCTTT. The whole variable domain, remainder taken from reference TRBV29-1 and TRBJ1-1, is SAVISQKPSRDICQRGTSLTIQCQVDSQVTMMFWYRQQPGQSLTLIATANQGSEATYESGFVIDKFPISRPNLTFSTLTVSNMSPEDSSIYLCSGRQMNTEAFFGQGTRLTVV.

The rearrangement uses TRBV2 and TRBJ2-7, with TRBD1 as a possible D gene (5 bases). Trimming cost V 6 bases and J 6 bases, with 15 bases left between them. Germline V gene data show CDR1 as SNHLY and CDR2 as FYNNEI. The CDR3 consists of 13 residues. CDR3 protein: CASRLGATAEQYF. The CDR3 DNA reads as TGTGCCAGCAGATTAGGGGCGACAGCCGAGCAGTACTTC.

There are a few counts of this clonotype. This sequence joins TRBV12-3 or TRBV12-4 and TRBJ1-3; D is uncertain. This CDR3 has 15 residues. Trimming took 5 bases from V and 1 from J, leaving 12 bases between them. The CDR3 nucleotides are TGTGCCAGCAGTCCAAGTAGGATTTCTGGAAACACCATATATTTT. As protein: CASSPSRISGNTIYF.

This clonotype was counted a few times. V and J are TRBV9 and TRBJ1-4; TRBD1 agrees at 9 bases. Germline trimming cut 3 bases from V and 5 bases from J; bases unmatched to any gene: 2. The CDR3 extends over 14 amino acids. Germline V CDR1 and CDR2: SGDLS, YYNGEE. The CDR3 loop reads CASSGGTGNEKLFF. CDR3 nucleotide sequence: TGTGCCAGCAGCGGTGGGACAGGGAATGAAAAACTGTTTTTT. The full variable domain, completed using reference TRBV9 and TRBJ1-4, is DSGVTQTPKHLITATGQRVTLRCSPRSGDLSVYWYQQSLDQGLQFLIQYYNGEERAKGNILERFSAQQFPDLHSELNLSSLELGDSALYFCASSGGTGNEKLFFGSGTQLSVL.